The 18 T cell receptor beta chains below come from one sample, sequenced in a study of blood T cell repertoires in COVID-19. The table came from immunoSEQ multiplex PCR; TCRdb's copy has only in-frame clones and leaves some out. The table has tens of thousands of clones, around 90% seen once; the top ten hold roughly 2.5%. What was sequenced was peripheral blood. The source of these receptors is a man between 50 and 59 years old with COVID-19, enrolled during active disease.

The V and J genes are TRBV6-5 and TRBJ2-7; the match to TRBD2 covers 10 bases. CDR1 is MNHEY and CDR2 is SVGAGI in the germline V gene. With V trimmed by 7 bases and J by 2 bases, 5 bases remained unmatched. This CDR3 spans 14 amino acids. CDR3 nucleotides: TGTGCCAGCATGGCTAGCGGGGGCGCCTACGAGCAGTACTTC. Translating it yields CASMASGGAYEQYF.

CDR3 sequence (DNA): TGTGCCAGTAGTGGGCTCTTCCCCGGCAATCAGCCCCAGCATTTT. This sequence encodes CASSGLFPGNQPQHF. The chain links TRBV19 to TRBJ1-5; D unclear. Per the germline V gene, CDR1 is LNHDA and CDR2 is SQIVND (reference sequence). Trimming stripped 5 bases from V and 2 bases from J, with 13 bases between. The CDR3 has 15 amino acids.

The rearrangement uses TRBV4-1 and TRBJ1-5; D possibly corresponds to TRBD1 (5 bases). Trimming cost V 0 bases and J 0 bases, with 6 bases left between them. CDR3 length: 15 residues. Germline CDR1 is MGHRA and CDR2 is YSYEKL. CDR3 sequence (DNA): TGCGCCAGCAGCCAAGACAGGGATAGCAATCAGCCCCAGCATTTT. This gives the protein CASSQDRDSNQPQHF.

The CDR3 spells CAISEFGQSSYNEQFF. The CDR3 region has the DNA TGTGCCATCAGTGAGTTCGGACAAAGCTCCTACAATGAGCAGTTCTTC. The chain combines TRBV10-3 with TRBJ2-1; D may be TRBD1 (5 bases). The CDR3 contains 16 residues. The V and J ends lost 1 base and 0 bases respectively, with 10 bases between them. Germline values: CDR1 ENHRY, CDR2 SYGVKD.

V gene TRBV10-3 combines with J gene TRBJ2-7, with no clear D. The CDR3 is made up of 12 amino acids. Trimming removed 5 bases at V and 5 bases at J, with 10 bases between. CDR1 and CDR2 from the germline V gene are ENHRY and SYGVKD. CDR3 in DNA: TGTGCCATCAGTCCGAGAATGGACGAGCAGTACTTC. This codes for CAISPRMDEQYF.

The chain employs TRBV28 and TRBJ1-1; TRBD1 is a possible D gene (5 bases). This CDR3 has 12 residues. Germline lookup yields CDR1 MDHEN and CDR2 SYDVKM. V was trimmed by 5 bases and J by 3 bases, leaving 7 bases between them. Here the CDR3 DNA reads TGTGCCAGCAGTGCAGGGTACACTGAAGCTTTCTTT. Translation gives CASSAGYTEAFF.

This clone was seen just once. The chain employs TRBV6-5 and TRBJ1-1, with 9 bases that match TRBD1. V shed 2 bases and J 5 bases; nucleotides not matched to a gene: 9. Germline V gene data show CDR1 as MNHEY and CDR2 as SVGAGI. This CDR3 has 16 residues. The CDR3 nucleotides are TGTGCCAGCAGTTACGTAGCCGGGACAGGGCGAACTGAAGCTTTCTTT. It is translated as CASSYVAGTGRTEAFF.

This clone appeared a single time. CDR3 protein: CASSLQGAALETQYF. The DNA of the CDR3 is TGTGCCAGCAGCCTACAGGGGGCTGCGTTAGAGACCCAGTACTTC. The V gene is TRBV27, the J gene TRBJ2-5, with TRBD1 identical over 9 bases. The CDR3 sequence is 15 residues long. V lost 6 bases to trimming and J lost 4 bases; unmatched junction nucleotides: 9. In germline, CDR1 is MNHEY, CDR2 SMNVEV (reference sequence).

The V gene is TRBV7-2, the J gene TRBJ2-2, with D possibly matching TRBD1 (6 bases). V lost 5 bases and J 4 bases, leaving 11 bases between the germline ends. Germline V lookup: CDR1 SGHTA, CDR2 FQGNSA. The CDR3 is made up of 14 amino acids. For the CDR3, the DNA is TGTGCCAGCAGCCCCGGACAGTTCACCGGGGAGCTGTTTTTT. This translates into CASSPGQFTGELFF.

The chain combines TRBV5-4 with TRBJ2-3; no definite D call. The CDR3 runs 14 residues. The V and J ends lost 4 bases and 2 bases respectively, with 11 bases between them. CDR1 and CDR2 from the germline V gene are SGHNT and YYREEE (reference sequence). The CDR3 coding sequence is TGTGCCAGCAGCCTAGACCTGTACACAGATACGCAGTATTTT. It is translated as CASSLDLYTDTQYF.

J is TRBJ1-3 and V is TRBV3-1 (or the pseudogene TRBV3-2), with TRBD1 identical over 7 bases. Germline loops: CDR1 LGHDT, CDR2 YNNKEL (reference sequence). The CDR3 length is 16 residues. V shed 2 bases and J 4 bases; nucleotides not matched to a gene: 8. CDR3 residues: CASSQHDRVLGNTIYF. The CDR3 DNA reads TGTGCCAGCAGCCAACACGACAGGGTATTGGGAAACACCATATATTTT.

The V call is TRBV12-5, the J call TRBJ2-3, with 14 bases identical to TRBD2. This CDR3 region has 16 residues. Germline CDR1 reads LGHNT; CDR2 reads FRNRAP. V shed 6 bases and J 3 bases; nucleotides not matched to a gene: 5. The CDR3 protein is CASGRLAGGRTDTQYF. Here the CDR3 DNA reads TGTGCTAGTGGCCGACTAGCGGGGGGGCGGACAGATACGCAGTATTTT. The full variable domain, with the rest looked up from reference TRBV12-5 and TRBJ2-3, is DARVTQTPRHKVTEMGQEVTMRCQPILGHNTVFWYRQTMMQGLELLAYFRNRAPLDDSGMPKDRFSAEMPDATLATLKIQPSEPRDSAVYFCASGRLAGGRTDTQYFGPGTRLTVL.

The chain recombines TRBV6-1 with TRBJ2-5; possibly TRBD2 for D (5 bases). The V end lost 0 bases, the J end lost 5 bases, and 22 bases lay between the germline ends. Germline V gives CDR1 MNHNS, CDR2 SASEGT. The length of the CDR3 is 18 residues. The CDR3 protein is CASSEAEDQRVKWETQYF. The CDR3 DNA is TGTGCCAGCAGTGAAGCCGAGGACCAGAGGGTGAAGTGGGAGACCCAGTACTTC.

V and J are TRBV5-1 and TRBJ2-1, with 11 bases lining up with TRBD1. Germline assignment: CDR1 SGHRS and CDR2 YFSETQ. This CDR3 has 19 residues. J gave up 4 bases and V 0 bases, and 12 bases lay outside the gene matches. The CDR3 loop reads CASSLVHGWDRGIYNEQFF. The CDR3 bases are TGCGCCAGCAGCTTGGTCCACGGATGGGACAGGGGGATTTACAATGAGCAGTTCTTC.

The CDR3 DNA follows: TGTGCCAGCAGCTCGTCTACAGGGGGCCTTAGCTCCTACAATGAGCAGTTCTTC. Its translation: CASSSSTGGLSSYNEQFF. The V gene is TRBV7-3, the J gene TRBJ2-1; 9 nucleotides align to TRBD1. This CDR3 is built from 18 residues. V trimming: 4 bases; J trimming: 0 bases; junction bases outside the gene matches: 10. Per the germline V gene, CDR1 is SGHTA and CDR2 is FQGTGA.

The chain couples TRBV11-1 to TRBJ2-5; 8 bases are shared with TRBD2. CDR1 and CDR2 (germline): SGHAT, FQDESV (reference sequence). The CDR3 extends over 16 amino acids. V shed 8 bases and J 2 bases; nucleotides not matched to a gene: 13. In DNA, the CDR3 is TGTGCCAGCCGCAAGACGGGGGGGACTTATCAAGAGACCCAGTACTTC. It specifies CASRKTGGTYQETQYF.

The J gene is TRBJ1-3, the V gene TRBV5-1; 8 bases are a match to TRBD1. Germline CDR1 reads SGHRS; CDR2 reads YFSETQ. The CDR3 runs 13 residues. Losses at the gene ends were 4 bases for V and 8 bases for J; bases not matched to a gene: 5. CDR3 in amino acids: CASSTGQGDTIYF. The CDR3, as DNA: TGCGCCAGCAGCACCGGACAGGGAGACACCATATATTTT.

The gene calls are TRBV6-1 and TRBJ1-2; D is unclear. This CDR3 spans 17 amino acids. CDR1 and CDR2 (germline): MNHNS, SASEGT. V was pared by 3 bases and J by 6 bases, with 23 bases between. In nucleotides, the CDR3 is TGTGCCAGCAGTGACGCATCTTATGACATAAACGATGATGGCTACACCTTC. Translation: CASSDASYDINDDGYTF.